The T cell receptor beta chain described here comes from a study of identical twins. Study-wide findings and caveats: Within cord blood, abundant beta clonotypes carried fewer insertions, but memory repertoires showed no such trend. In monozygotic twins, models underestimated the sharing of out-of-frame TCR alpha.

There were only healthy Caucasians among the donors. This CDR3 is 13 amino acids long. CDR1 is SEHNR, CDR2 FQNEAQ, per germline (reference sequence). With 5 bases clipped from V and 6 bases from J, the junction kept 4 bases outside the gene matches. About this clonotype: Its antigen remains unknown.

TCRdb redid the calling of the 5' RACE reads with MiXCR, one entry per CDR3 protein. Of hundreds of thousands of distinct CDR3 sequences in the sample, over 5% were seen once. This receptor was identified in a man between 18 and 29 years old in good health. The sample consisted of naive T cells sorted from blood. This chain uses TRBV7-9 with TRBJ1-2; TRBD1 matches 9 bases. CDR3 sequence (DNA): TGTGCCAGCAGCCGGACAGGGGATCATGGCTACACCTTC. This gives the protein CASSRTGDHGYTF.